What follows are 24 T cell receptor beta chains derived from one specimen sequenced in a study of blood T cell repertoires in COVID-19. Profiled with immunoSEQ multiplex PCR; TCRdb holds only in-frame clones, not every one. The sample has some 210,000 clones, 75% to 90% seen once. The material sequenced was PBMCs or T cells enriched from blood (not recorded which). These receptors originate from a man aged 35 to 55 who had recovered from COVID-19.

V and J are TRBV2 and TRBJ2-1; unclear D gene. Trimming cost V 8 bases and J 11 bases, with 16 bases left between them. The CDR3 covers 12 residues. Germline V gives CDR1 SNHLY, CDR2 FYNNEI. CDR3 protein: CASSLLLLKQFF. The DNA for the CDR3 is TGTGCCAGCTCACTGTTACTTTTAAAGCAGTTCTTC.

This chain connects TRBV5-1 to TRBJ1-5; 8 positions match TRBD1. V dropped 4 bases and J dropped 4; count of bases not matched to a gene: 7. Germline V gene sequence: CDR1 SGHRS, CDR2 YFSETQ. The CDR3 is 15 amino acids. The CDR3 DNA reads TGCGCCAGCAGCCTAGGGACAGGAGTTAATCAGCCCCAGCATTTT. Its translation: CASSLGTGVNQPQHF.

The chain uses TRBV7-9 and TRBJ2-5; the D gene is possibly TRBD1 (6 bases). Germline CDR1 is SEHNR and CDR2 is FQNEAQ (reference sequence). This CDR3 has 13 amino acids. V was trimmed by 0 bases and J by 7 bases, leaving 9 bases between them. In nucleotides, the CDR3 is TGTGCCAGCAGCTTAGCGGGGGCGGGGACCCAGTACTTC. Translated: CASSLAGAGTQYF.

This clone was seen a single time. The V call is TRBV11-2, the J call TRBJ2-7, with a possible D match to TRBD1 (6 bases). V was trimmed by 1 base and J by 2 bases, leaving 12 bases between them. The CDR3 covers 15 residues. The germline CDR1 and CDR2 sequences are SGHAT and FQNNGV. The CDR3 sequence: CASSLVRGGPYEQYF. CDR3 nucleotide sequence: TGTGCCAGCAGCTTAGTCAGGGGCGGTCCCTACGAGCAGTACTTC.

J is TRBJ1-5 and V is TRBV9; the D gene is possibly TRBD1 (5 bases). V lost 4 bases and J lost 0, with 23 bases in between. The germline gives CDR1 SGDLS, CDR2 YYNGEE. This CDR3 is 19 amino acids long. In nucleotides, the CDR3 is TGTGCCAGCAGCCTCCGGGACTCGCTCTCCCATAATAGCAATCAGCCCCAGCATTTT. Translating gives CASSLRDSLSHNSNQPQHF.

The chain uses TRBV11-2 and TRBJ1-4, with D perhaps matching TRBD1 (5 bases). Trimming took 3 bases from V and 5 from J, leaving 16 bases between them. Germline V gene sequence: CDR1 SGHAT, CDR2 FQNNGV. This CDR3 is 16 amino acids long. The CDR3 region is CASSFISGSGNEKLFF. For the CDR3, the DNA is TGTGCCAGCAGCTTTATTTCTGGTTCAGGGAATGAAAAACTGTTTTTT.

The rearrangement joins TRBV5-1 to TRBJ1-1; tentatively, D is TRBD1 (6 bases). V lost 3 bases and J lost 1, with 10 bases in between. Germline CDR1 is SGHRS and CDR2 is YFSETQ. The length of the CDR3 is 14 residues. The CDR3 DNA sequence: TGCGCCAGCAGCTGGGGACATACGAACACTGAAGCTTTCTTT. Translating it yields CASSWGHTNTEAFF.

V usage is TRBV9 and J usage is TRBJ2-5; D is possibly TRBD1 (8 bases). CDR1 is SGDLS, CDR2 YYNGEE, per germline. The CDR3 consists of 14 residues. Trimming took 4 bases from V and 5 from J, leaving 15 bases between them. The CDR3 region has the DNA TGTGCCAGCAGCCAAGTACAGGGGGGGGAGACCCAGTACTTC. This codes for CASSQVQGGETQYF.

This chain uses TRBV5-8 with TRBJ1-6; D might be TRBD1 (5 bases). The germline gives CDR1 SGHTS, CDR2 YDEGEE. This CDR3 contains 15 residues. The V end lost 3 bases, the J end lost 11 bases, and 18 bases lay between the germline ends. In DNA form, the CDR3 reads TGTGCCAGCAGCTGGGGGACTACCTCTTGGGCACCCCTCCACTTT. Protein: CASSWGTTSWAPLHF.

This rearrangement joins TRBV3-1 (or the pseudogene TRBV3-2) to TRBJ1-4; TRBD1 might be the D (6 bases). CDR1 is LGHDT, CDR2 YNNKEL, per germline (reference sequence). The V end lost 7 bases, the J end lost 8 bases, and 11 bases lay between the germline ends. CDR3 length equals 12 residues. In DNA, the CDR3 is TGTGCCAGCACCACTAGGGGGGAAAAACTGTTTTTT. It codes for CASTTRGEKLFF.

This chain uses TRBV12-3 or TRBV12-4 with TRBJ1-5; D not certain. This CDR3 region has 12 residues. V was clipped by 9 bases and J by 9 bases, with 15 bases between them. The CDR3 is CASELAPGPQHF. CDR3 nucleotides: TGTGCCAGTGAGCTAGCCCCAGGGCCCCAGCATTTT.

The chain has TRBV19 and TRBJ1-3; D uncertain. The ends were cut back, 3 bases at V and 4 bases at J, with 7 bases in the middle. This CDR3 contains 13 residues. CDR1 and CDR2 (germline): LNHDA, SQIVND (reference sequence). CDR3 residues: CASSMGFGNTIYF. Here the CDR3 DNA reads TGTGCCAGTAGTATGGGCTTCGGAAACACCATATATTTT.

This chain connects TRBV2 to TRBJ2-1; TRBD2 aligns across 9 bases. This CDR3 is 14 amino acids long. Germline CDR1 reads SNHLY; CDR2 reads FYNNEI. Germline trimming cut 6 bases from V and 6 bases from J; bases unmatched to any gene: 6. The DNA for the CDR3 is TGTGCCAGCAGGGGCGGGAGGGCCGGCAATGAGCAGTTCTTC. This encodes CASRGGRAGNEQFF.

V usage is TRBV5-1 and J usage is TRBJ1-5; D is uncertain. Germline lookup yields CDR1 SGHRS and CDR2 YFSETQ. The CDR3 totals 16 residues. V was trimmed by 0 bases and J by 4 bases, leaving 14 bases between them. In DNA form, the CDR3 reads TGCGCCAGCAGCTTGGCCGGTCCAGGATCTAATCAGCCCCAGCATTTT. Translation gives CASSLAGPGSNQPQHF.

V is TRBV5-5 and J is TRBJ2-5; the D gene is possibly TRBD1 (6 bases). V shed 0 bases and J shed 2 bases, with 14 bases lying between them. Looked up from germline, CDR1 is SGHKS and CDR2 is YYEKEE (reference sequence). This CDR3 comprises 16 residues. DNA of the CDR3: TGTGCCAGCAGCTTGGGGCTAGGGGACATTCAAGAGACCCAGTACTTC. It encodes CASSLGLGDIQETQYF.

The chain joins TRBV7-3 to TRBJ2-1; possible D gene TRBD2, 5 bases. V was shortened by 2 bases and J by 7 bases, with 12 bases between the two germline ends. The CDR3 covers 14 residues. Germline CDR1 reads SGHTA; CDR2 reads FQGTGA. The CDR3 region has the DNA TGTGCCAGCAGCTTATCTGTAGCGCCGAATGAGCAGTTCTTC. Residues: CASSLSVAPNEQFF.

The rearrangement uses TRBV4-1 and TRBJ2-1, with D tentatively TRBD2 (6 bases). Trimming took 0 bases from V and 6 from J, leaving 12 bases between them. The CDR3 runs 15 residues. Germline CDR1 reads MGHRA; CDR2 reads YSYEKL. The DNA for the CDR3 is TGCGCCAGCAGCCAAGAGGGGGGAAGGGGCAATGAGCAGTTCTTC. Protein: CASSQEGGRGNEQFF.

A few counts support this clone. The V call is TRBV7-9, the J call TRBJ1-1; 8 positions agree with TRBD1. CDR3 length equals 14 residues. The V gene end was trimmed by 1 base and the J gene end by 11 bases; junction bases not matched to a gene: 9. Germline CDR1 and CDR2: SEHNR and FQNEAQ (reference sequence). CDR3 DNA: TGTGCCAGCAGCTTAGTTGACAGGGGTTTGGGTGCTTTCTTT. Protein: CASSLVDRGLGAFF.

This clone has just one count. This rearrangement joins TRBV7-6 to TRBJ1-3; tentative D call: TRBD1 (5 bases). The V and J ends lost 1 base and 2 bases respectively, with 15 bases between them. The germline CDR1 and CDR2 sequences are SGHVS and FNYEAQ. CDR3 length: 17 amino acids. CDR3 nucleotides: TGTGCCAGCAGCTTAGGCGATCCGGGGGAGGCTGGAAACACCATATATTTT. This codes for CASSLGDPGEAGNTIYF.

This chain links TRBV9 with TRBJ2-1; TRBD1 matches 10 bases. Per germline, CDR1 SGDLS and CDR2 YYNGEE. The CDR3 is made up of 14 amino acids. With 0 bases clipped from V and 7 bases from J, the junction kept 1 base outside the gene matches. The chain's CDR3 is CASSVGDRGNEQFF. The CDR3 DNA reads TGTGCCAGCAGCGTAGGGGACAGGGGTAATGAGCAGTTCTTC.

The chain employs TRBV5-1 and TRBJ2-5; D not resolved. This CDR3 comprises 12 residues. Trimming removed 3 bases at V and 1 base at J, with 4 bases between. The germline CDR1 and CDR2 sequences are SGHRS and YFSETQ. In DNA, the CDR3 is TGCGCCAGCAGCTCTCCCCAAGAGACCCAGTACTTC. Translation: CASSSPQETQYF.

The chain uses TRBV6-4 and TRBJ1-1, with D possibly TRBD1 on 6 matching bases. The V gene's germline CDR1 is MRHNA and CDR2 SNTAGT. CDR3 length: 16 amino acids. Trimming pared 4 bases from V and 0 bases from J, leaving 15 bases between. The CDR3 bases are TGTGCCAGCAGTGCCGACAGGTTACCCTTGAACACTGAAGCTTTCTTT. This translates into CASSADRLPLNTEAFF.

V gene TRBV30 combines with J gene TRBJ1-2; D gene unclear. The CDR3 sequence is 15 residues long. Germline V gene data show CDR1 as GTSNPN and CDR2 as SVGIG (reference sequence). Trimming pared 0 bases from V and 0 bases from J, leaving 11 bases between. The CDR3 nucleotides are TGTGCCTGGAGTGTTGTCAGGAACCCTAACTATGGCTACACCTTC. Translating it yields CAWSVVRNPNYGYTF.

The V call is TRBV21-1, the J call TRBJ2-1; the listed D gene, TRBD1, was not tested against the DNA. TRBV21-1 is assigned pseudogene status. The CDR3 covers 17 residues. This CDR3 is CASSKVIQGGKNNEQFF. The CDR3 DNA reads TGTGCCAGCAGCAAGGTGATACAGGGGGGGAAAAACAATGAGCAGTTCTTC.